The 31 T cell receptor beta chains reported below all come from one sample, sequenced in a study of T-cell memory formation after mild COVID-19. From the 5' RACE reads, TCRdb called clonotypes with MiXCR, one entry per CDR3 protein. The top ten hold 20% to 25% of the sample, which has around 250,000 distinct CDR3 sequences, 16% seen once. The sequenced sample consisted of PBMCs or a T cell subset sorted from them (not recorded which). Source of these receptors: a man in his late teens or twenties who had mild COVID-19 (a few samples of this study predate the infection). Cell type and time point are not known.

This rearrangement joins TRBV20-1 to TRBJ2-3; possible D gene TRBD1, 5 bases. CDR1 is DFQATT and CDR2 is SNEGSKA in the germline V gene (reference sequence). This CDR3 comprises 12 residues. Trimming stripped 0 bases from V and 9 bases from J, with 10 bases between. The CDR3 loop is CSARDTTATQYF. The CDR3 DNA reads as TGCAGTGCTAGAGATACGACAGCCACGCAGTATTTT.

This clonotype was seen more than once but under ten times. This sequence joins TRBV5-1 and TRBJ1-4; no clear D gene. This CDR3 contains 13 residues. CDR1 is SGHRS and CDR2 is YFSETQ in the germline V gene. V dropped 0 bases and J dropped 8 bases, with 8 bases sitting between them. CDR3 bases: TGCGCCAGCAGCTTGGGGACGGGGGAAAAACTGTTTTTT. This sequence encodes CASSLGTGEKLFF. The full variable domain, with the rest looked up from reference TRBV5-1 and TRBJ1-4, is KAGVTQTPRYLIKTRGQQVTLSCSPISGHRSVSWYQQTPGQGLQFLFEYFSETQRNKGNFPGRFSGRQFSNSRSEMNVSTLELGDSALYLCASSLGTGEKLFFGSGTQLSVL.

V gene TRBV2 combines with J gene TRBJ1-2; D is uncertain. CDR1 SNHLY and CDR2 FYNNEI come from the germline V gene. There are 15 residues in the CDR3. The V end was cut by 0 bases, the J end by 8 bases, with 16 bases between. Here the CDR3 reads CASSEALRAQVGYTF. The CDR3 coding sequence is TGTGCCAGCAGTGAAGCGCTTAGGGCTCAGGTCGGCTACACCTTC.

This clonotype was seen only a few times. The CDR3 sequence: CASSLPSGSTDTQYF. The CDR3 bases are TGCGCCAGCAGCCTCCCTTCAGGCAGCACAGATACGCAGTATTTT. This chain connects TRBV5-1 to TRBJ2-3, with D uncertain. The CDR3 has 15 amino acids. V gave up 4 bases and J gave up 0 bases, with 12 bases separating them. In germline, CDR1 is SGHRS, CDR2 YFSETQ.

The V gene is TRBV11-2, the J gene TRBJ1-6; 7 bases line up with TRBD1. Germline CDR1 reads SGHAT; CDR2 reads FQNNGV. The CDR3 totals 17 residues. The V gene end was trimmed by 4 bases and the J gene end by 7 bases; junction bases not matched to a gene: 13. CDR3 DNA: TGTGCCAGCAGCTCCAGCCGGGACAGTCGGCAGAATTCACCCCTCCACTTT. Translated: CASSSSRDSRQNSPLHF.

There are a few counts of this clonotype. CDR3 DNA sequence: TGCGCCAGCAGCTTGTCATTGGGGTACACTGAAGCTTTCTTT. Protein product: CASSLSLGYTEAFF. The chain recombines TRBV5-1 with TRBJ1-1; D is uncertain. The CDR3 length is 14 residues. V lost 1 base, J lost 3 bases, and 10 bases lay in between. Germline CDR1 is SGHRS and CDR2 is YFSETQ.

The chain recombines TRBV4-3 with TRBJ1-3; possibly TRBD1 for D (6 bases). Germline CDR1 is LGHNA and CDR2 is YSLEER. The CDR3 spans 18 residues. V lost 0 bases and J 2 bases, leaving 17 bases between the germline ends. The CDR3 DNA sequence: TGCGCCAGCAGCCAAGATTCCATCCGGGCAGGGGCTGGAAACACCATATATTTT. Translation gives CASSQDSIRAGAGNTIYF.

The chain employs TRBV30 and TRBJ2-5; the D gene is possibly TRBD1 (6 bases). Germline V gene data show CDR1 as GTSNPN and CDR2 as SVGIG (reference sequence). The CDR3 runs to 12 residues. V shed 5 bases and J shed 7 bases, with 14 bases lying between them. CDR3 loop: CAWGQGFVTQYF. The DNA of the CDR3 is TGTGCCTGGGGGCAGGGGTTCGTGACCCAGTACTTC.

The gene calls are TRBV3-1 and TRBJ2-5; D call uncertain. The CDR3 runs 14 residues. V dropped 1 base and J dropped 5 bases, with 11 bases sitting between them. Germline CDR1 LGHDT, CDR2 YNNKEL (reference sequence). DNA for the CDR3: TGTGCCAGCAGCCAAGCGCAGTCCAGGGAGACCCAGTACTTC. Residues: CASSQAQSRETQYF.

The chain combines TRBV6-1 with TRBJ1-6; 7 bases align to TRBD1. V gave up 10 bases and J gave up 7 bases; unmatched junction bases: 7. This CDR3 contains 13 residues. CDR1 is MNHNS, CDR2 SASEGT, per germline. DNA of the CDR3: TGTGCCACCGCGACAGGGAGGAATTCACCCCTCCACTTT. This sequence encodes CATATGRNSPLHF.

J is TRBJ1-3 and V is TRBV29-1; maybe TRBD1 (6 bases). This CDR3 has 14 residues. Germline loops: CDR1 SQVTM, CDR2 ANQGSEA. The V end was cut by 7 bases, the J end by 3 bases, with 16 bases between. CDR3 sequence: CSAFDRWGGNTIYF. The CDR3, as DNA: TGCAGCGCCTTCGACAGGTGGGGTGGAAACACCATATATTTT.

Here the CDR3 DNA reads TGTGCCAGCAGCTCCTACGGATCTAACTATGGCTACACCTTC. Translation gives CASSSYGSNYGYTF. This chain links TRBV12-3 or TRBV12-4 with TRBJ1-2; D unclear. V was clipped by 6 bases and J by 0 bases, with 11 bases between them. This CDR3 contains 14 residues.

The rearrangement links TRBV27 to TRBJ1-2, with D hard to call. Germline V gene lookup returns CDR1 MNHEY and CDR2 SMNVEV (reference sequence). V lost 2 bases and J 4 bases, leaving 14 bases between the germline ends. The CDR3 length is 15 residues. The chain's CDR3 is CASSLRYDSPYGYTF. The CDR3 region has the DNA TGTGCCAGCAGTTTAAGATACGACTCTCCCTATGGCTACACCTTC.

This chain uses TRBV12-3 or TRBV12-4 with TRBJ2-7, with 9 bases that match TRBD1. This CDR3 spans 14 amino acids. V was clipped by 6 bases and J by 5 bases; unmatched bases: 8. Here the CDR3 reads CASSHRTGVDEQYF. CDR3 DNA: TGTGCCAGCAGCCATCGGACAGGGGTTGACGAGCAGTACTTC.

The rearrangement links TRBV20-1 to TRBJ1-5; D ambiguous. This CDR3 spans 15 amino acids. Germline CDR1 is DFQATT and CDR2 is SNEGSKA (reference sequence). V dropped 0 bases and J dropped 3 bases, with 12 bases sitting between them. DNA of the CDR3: TGCAGTGCTAGAGAGAGCGCCCGGGACAATCAGCCCCAGCATTTT. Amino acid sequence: CSARESARDNQPQHF.

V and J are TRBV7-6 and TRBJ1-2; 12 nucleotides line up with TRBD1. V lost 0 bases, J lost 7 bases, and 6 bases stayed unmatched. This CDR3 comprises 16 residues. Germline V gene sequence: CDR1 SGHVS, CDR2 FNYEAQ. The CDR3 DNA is TGTGCCAGCAGCTTAGCGCAGGGGACAGGGGGCGTTGGCTACACCTTC. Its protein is CASSLAQGTGGVGYTF.

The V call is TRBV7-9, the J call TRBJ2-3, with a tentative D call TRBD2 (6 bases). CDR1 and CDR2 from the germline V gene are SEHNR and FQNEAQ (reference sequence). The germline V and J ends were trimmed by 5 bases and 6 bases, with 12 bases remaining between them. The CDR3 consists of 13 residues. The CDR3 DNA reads TGTGCCAGCAGCCAGGGACGGGAGGATACGCAGTATTTT. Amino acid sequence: CASSQGREDTQYF.

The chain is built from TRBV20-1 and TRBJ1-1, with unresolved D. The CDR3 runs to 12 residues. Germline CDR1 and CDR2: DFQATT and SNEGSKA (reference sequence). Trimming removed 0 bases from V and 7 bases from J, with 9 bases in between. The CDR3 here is CSARDVYIEAFF. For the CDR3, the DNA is TGCAGTGCTAGAGACGTTTACATTGAAGCTTTCTTT.

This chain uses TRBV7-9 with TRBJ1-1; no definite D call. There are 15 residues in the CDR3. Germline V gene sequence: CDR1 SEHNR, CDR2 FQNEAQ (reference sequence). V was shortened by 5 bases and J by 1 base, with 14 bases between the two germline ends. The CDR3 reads CASSPPRERNTEAFF. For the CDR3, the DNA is TGTGCCAGCAGCCCACCGAGGGAGCGGAACACTGAAGCTTTCTTT.

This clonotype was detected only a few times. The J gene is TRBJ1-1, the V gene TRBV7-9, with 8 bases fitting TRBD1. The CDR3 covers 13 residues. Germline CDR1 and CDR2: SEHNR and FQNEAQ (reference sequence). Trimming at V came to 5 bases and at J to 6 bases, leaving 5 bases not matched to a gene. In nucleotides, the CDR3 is TGTGCCAGCAGCCCTAGGGACAGGTCTGAAGCTTTCTTT. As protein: CASSPRDRSEAFF.

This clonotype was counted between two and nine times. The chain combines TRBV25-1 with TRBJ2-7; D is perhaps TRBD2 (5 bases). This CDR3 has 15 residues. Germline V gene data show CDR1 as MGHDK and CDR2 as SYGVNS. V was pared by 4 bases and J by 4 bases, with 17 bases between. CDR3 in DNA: TGTGCCAGCAGTGCCGGAGGTGAAAAGGGTTACGAGCAGTACTTC. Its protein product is CASSAGGEKGYEQYF.

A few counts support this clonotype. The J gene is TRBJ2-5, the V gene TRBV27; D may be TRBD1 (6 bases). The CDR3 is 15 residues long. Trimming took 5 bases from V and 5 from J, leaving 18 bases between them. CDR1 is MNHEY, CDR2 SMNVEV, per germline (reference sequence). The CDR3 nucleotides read TGTGCCAGCAGTACTTGGACAGCGGTGGGGGAGACCCAGTACTTC. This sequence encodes CASSTWTAVGETQYF.

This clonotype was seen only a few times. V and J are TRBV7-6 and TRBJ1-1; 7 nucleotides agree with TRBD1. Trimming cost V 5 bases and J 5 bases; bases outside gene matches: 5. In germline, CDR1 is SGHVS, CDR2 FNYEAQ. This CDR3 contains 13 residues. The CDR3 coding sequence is TGTGCCAGCAGCGCGCAACAGGGGACTGAAGCTTTCTTT. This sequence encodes CASSAQQGTEAFF.

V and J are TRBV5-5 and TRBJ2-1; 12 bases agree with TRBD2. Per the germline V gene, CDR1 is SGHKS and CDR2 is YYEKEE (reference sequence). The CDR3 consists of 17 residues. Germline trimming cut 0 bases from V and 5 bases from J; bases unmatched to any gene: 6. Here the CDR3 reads CASSLGKTSGGDNEQFF. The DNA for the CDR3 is TGTGCCAGCAGCTTGGGTAAGACTAGCGGGGGTGACAATGAGCAGTTCTTC.

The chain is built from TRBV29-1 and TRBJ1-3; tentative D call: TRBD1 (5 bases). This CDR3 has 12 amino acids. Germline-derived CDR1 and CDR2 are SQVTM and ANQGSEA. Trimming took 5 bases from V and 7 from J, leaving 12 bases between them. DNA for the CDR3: TGCAGCGTTACCCTCCAGGGTAACACCATATATTTT. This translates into CSVTLQGNTIYF.

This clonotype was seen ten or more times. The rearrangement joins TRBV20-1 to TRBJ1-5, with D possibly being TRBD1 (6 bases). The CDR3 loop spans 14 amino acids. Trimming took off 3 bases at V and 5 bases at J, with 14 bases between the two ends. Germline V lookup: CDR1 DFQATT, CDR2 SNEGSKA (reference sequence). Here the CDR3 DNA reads TGCAGTGCTAGTGCAGGGGATAGGTATCAGCCCCAGCATTTT. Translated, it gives CSASAGDRYQPQHF.

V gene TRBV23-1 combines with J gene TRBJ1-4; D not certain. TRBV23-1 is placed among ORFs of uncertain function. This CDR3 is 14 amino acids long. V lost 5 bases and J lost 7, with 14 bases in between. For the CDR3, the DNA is TGCGCCAGCAGTTTAGGCCGTCGGAGTGAAAAACTGTTTTTT. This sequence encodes CASSLGRRSEKLFF.

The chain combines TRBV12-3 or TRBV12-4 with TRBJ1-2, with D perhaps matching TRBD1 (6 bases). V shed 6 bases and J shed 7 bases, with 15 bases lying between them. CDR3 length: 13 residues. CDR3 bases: TGTGCCAGCAGCCCGGGGCAGGGGTTTGGCTACACCTTC. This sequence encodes CASSPGQGFGYTF.

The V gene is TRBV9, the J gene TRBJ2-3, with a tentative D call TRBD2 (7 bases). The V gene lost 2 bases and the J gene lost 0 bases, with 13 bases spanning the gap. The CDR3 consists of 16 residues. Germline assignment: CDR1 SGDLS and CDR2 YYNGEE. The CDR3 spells CASSVGGGTSTDTQYF. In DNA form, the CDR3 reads TGTGCCAGCAGCGTGGGAGGGGGGACCAGCACAGATACGCAGTATTTT.

CDR3 in DNA: TGTGCCAGCAGTCTAAGGACAGTTGACACCGGGGAGCTGTTTTTT. Its protein product is CASSLRTVDTGELFF. V usage is TRBV28 and J usage is TRBJ2-2; perhaps TRBD1 as D (6 bases). The CDR3 contains 15 residues. CDR1 is MDHEN and CDR2 is SYDVKM in the germline V gene. Trimming left V 5 bases short and J 3 bases short, with 13 bases between. The full variable domain, in which reference TRBV28 and TRBJ2-2 provide the parts outside the CDR3, is DVKVTQSSRYLVKRTGEKVFLECVQDMDHENMFWYRQDPGLGLRLIYFSYDVKMKEKGDIPEGYSVSREKKERFSLILESASTNQTSMYLCASSLRTVDTGELFFGEGSRLTVL.

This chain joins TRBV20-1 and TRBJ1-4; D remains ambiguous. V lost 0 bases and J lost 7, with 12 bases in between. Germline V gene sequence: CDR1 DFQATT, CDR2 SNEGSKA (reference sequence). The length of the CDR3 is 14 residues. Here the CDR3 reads CSARDSMGSEKLFF. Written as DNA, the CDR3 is TGCAGTGCTAGAGATAGCATGGGGAGTGAAAAACTGTTTTTT.